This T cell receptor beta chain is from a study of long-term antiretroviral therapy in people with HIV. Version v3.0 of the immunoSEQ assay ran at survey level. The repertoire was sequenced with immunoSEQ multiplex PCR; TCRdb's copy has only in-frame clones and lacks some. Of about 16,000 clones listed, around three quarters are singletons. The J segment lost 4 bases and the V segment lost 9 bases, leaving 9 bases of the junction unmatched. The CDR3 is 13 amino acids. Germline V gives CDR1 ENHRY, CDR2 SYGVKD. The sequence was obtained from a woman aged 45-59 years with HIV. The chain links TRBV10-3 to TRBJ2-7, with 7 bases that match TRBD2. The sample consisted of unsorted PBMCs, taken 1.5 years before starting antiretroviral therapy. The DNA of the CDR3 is TGTGCCATGGGAGGGATGGATTCGTACGAGCAGTACTTC. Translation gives CAMGGMDSYEQYF.